A selection of T cell receptor beta chains follows, all from one sample in a study of blood T cell repertoires in COVID-19. Sequenced by immunoSEQ multiplex PCR; TCRdb stores in-frame clones only, minus some. The table lists about 26,000 clones, 81% of them singletons. The sample was peripheral blood. These receptors were obtained from a man aged 50 or older with active or convalescent COVID-19. Both conserved end residues are part of each CDR3. D genes are given only for firm matches. Clone size is shown for a subset of rows, as once, few, many or a class of expanded clone.

clone_size j_call v_call d_call cdr3_aa cdr3_nt
. TRBJ1-2 TRBV2 . CASRPRAGYGYTF TGTGCCAGCAGGCCCCGCGCGGGGTATGGCTACACCTTC
. TRBJ2-5 TRBV5-1 . CASSIGHPQETQYF TGCGCCAGCAGCATAGGACACCCCCAAGAGACCCAGTACTTC
. TRBJ1-6 TRBV7-7 . CASSLYGEGTSPLHF TGTGCTAGCAGCTTATACGGCGAGGGAACTTCACCCCTCCACTTT
. TRBJ1-6 TRBV5-1 . CASSVGQIFNSPLHF TGCGCCAGCAGCGTAGGACAGATTTTTAATTCACCCCTCCACTTT
. TRBJ2-3 TRBV3-1/TRBV3-2 . CASSSYLGEHTDTQYF TGTGCCAGCAGCTCCTATCTAGGGGAACACACAGATACGCAGTATTTT
. TRBJ2-5 TRBV5-5 . CASSTAVVETQYF TGTGCCAGCAGCACAGCGGTTGTGGAGACCCAGTACTTC
. TRBJ2-4 TRBV9 . CASSVEEEWNIQYF TGTGCCAGCAGCGTAGAGGAGGAGTGGAACATTCAGTACTTC
. TRBJ1-6 TRBV5-4 TRBD1 CASSPAGTGGFSPLHF TGTGCCAGCAGCCCGGCCGGGACAGGGGGCTTTTCACCCCTCCACTTT
. TRBJ2-5 TRBV7-9 TRBD1 CASSRDGTAFQETQYF TGTGCCAGCAGTAGAGACGGGACAGCTTTCCAAGAGACCCAGTACTTC
. TRBJ1-2 TRBV29-1 . CSVESRGGYGYTF TGCAGCGTTGAAAGCAGGGGCGGCTATGGCTACACCTTC
. TRBJ2-1 TRBV4-1 TRBD1 CASSQQGAEQFF TGCGCCAGCAGCCAGCAGGGGGCTGAGCAGTTCTTC
. TRBJ1-1 TRBV5-1 . CASSRGVDAEAFF TGCGCCAGCAGTAGGGGTGTAGATGCTGAAGCTTTCTTT
. TRBJ2-1 TRBV7-6 TRBD1 CASSQYAPLGQGPYNEQFF TGTGCCAGCAGCCAATATGCCCCATTAGGACAGGGACCATACAATGAGCAGTTCTTC
. TRBJ2-1 TRBV11-2 . CASVKGGYGEQFF TGTGCCAGCGTAAAAGGGGGTTATGGTGAGCAGTTCTTC
. TRBJ1-6 TRBV21-1 . CASSKAVGQILSPLHF TGTGCCAGCAGCAAAGCCGTAGGACAGATTCTATCACCCCTCCACTTT
. TRBJ2-7 TRBV6-5 TRBD1 CASNSRQGGSYEQYF TGTGCCAGCAATTCTAGACAGGGGGGTTCCTACGAGCAGTACTTC
. TRBJ2-5 TRBV24-1 . CATSVREETQYF TGTGCCACCAGTGTCAGGGAAGAGACCCAGTACTTC
few TRBJ1-2 TRBV28 TRBD1 CASREEGAHTF TGTGCCAGCAGGGAAGAGGGGGCCCACACCTTC
. TRBJ2-5 TRBV7-7 TRBD2 CASSAGTSGRGYQYF TGTGCTAGCAGCGCCGGGACTAGCGGGAGAGGGTACCAGTACTTC
few TRBJ2-5 TRBV10-3 TRBD1 CAISESWTGPDFYF TGTGCCATCAGTGAGTCTTGGACAGGGCCTGACTTCTACTTC
. TRBJ1-1 TRBV7-3 . CASSLLPQENTEAFF TGTGCCAGCAGCTTACTTCCTCAGGAGAACACTGAAGCTTTCTTT
. TRBJ2-7 TRBV2 . CASSEVNGGGYEQYF TGTGCCAGCAGTGAAGTAAACGGGGGAGGCTACGAGCAGTACTTC
. TRBJ1-5 TRBV11-3 . CASTPPGHYSNQPQHF TGTGCCAGCACCCCGCCGGGACACTATAGCAATCAGCCCCAGCATTTT
. TRBJ2-3 TRBV11-2 . CASSLMGGPDTQYF TGTGCCAGCAGCTTAATGGGGGGACCAGATACGCAGTATTTT
. TRBJ2-7 TRBV5-1 TRBD1 CASSLAGQGLREQYF TGCGCCAGCAGCTTGGCGGGACAGGGCCTTAGGGAGCAGTACTTC
few TRBJ2-1 TRBV9 TRBD2 CASASGISEQFF TGTGCCAGTGCTAGCGGGATTTCTGAGCAGTTCTTC
. TRBJ1-1 TRBV10-3 . CAISESRANTEAFF TGTGCCATCAGTGAGTCGAGAGCGAACACTGAAGCTTTCTTT
. TRBJ1-2 TRBV30 TRBD1 CAWSGTGTNYGYTF TGTGCCTGGTCCGGGACAGGGACTAACTATGGCTACACCTTC
. TRBJ2-2 TRBV10-1 TRBD1 CASSRQGDTGELFF TGCGCCAGCAGTAGACAGGGTGACACCGGGGAGCTGTTTTTT
few TRBJ2-3 TRBV7-2 . CASSSRPYTDTQYF TGTGCCAGCAGCTCTAGACCTTACACAGATACGCAGTATTTT
. TRBJ1-1 TRBV4-1 TRBD1 CASSRFPVGTGGNKDTEAFF TGCGCCAGCAGCCGATTCCCCGTCGGGACAGGGGGCAATAAGGACACTGAAGCTTTCTTT
. TRBJ1-1 TRBV6-4 TRBD1 CASSLDRGGTEAFF TGTGCCAGCAGCCTCGACAGGGGTGGGACTGAAGCTTTCTTT
. TRBJ2-1 TRBV5-6 . CASSSDNYNEQFF TGTGCCAGCAGCTCCGACAACTACAATGAGCAGTTCTTC
. TRBJ1-2 TRBV27 TRBD1 CAIWTGWMGGYTF TGTGCCATCTGGACAGGTTGGATGGGCGGCTACACCTTC
. TRBJ1-5 TRBV19 . CASTGIRGQPQHF TGTGCCAGTACGGGAATACGCGGTCAGCCCCAGCATTTT
once TRBJ2-3 TRBV27 TRBD1 CASSPKGAITDTQYF TGTGCCAGCAGTCCTAAGGGGGCAATCACAGATACGCAGTATTTT
. TRBJ2-5 TRBV20-1 . CSASVGSNRETQYF TGCAGTGCTAGTGTGGGCAGCAATAGGGAGACCCAGTACTTC
. TRBJ1-4 TRBV14 TRBD1 CASSQGDRGADFNEKLFF TGTGCCAGCAGCCAGGGGGACAGGGGGGCCGATTTTAATGAAAAACTGTTTTTT
. TRBJ2-6 TRBV7-9 TRBD1 CASSSGGGANVLTF TGTGCCAGCAGCTCAGGGGGTGGGGCCAACGTCCTGACTTTC
. TRBJ2-6 TRBV18 TRBD1 CASSPGQGTSGANVLTF TGTGCCAGCTCACCGGGACAGGGTACGAGTGGGGCCAACGTCCTGACTTTC
. TRBJ2-6 TRBV6-4 . CASSDSSGSGANVLTF TGTGCCAGCAGTGACTCTAGCGGCTCTGGGGCCAACGTCCTGACTTTC
. TRBJ2-6 TRBV4-2 . CASSQDNGSGANVLTF TGTGCCAGCAGCCAAGATAACGGGTCTGGGGCCAACGTCCTGACTTTC
. TRBJ2-7 TRBV19 . CASSKWGREVDEQYF TGTGCCAGTAGTAAGTGGGGGCGCGAGGTGGACGAGCAGTACTTC